Each of the 25 T cell receptor beta chains below was sequenced from the same sample in a study of T cell responses to AZD1222 COVID-19 vaccine. Assay: immunoSEQ multiplex PCR; the TCRdb copy retains only in-frame clones and omits some. The data hold 140,000 or so clones, with under 95% observed a single time. This material consisted of peripheral blood, taken 28 days after the second dose of the MenACWY control vaccine. The receptors stem from an adult who received the MenACWY meningococcal vaccine as a control.

This rearrangement joins TRBV6-1 to TRBJ1-1; D may be TRBD1 (5 bases). The V end lost 3 bases, the J end lost 4 bases, and 12 bases lay between the germline ends. CDR1 is MNHNS, CDR2 SASEGT, per germline. The CDR3 loop spans 14 amino acids. CDR3 in amino acids: CASSEQGSSTEAFF. CDR3 bases: TGTGCCAGCAGTGAGCAGGGCTCGAGCACTGAAGCTTTCTTT.

The gene calls are TRBV28 and TRBJ1-2; D gene ambiguous. CDR1 and CDR2 from the germline V gene are MDHEN and SYDVKM. The length of the CDR3 is 12 residues. The V end was cut by 8 bases, the J end by 2 bases, with 9 bases between. For the CDR3, the DNA is TGTGCCAGCCGGCTTTCCAACTATGGCTACACCTTC. Translating gives CASRLSNYGYTF.

The rearrangement joins TRBV5-6 to TRBJ1-2, with D uncertain. The CDR3 totals 11 residues. Trimming took off 7 bases at V and 8 bases at J, with 12 bases between the two ends. Germline CDR1 and CDR2: SGHDT and YYEEEE. This CDR3 is CASARVGGYTF. The CDR3 DNA is TGTGCCAGCGCTCGGGTTGGAGGCTACACCTTC.

The CDR3 loop is CAWSEGRDSTDTQYF. CDR3 nucleotides: TGTGCCTGGAGTGAAGGCAGGGATAGCACAGATACGCAGTATTTT. The chain is built from TRBV30 and TRBJ2-3; TRBD1 is a possible D gene (5 bases). Germline-derived CDR1 and CDR2 are GTSNPN and SVGIG (reference sequence). Trimming pared 1 base from V and 0 bases from J, leaving 11 bases between. This CDR3 is 15 amino acids long.

In the case of this clone: Other DNA sequences within the sample encode an identical CDR3. The chain combines TRBV27 with TRBJ1-5; a possible D gene is TRBD1 (5 bases). From germline, CDR1 is MNHEY and CDR2 SMNVEV (reference sequence). V was cut by 2 bases and J by 4 bases, with 6 bases left in between. CDR3 length: 13 amino acids. This CDR3 reads CASSLGQNQPQHF. The CDR3 DNA reads TGTGCCAGCAGTTTAGGACAAAATCAGCCCCAGCATTTT.

This chain uses TRBV12-3 or TRBV12-4 with TRBJ1-1, with D unresolved. The CDR3 covers 13 residues. The V end was cut by 6 bases, the J end by 1 base, with 9 bases between. The CDR3 region has the DNA TGTGCCAGCAGACTACTCTGGAACACTGAAGCTTTCTTT. This translates into CASRLLWNTEAFF.

The V gene is TRBV9, the J gene TRBJ2-1, with 11 bases fitting TRBD2. This CDR3 spans 15 amino acids. Germline loops: CDR1 SGDLS, CDR2 YYNGEE. The V gene end was trimmed by 0 bases and the J gene end by 7 bases; junction bases not matched to a gene: 3. CDR3 protein: CASSVVSSGRNEQFF. The DNA of the CDR3 is TGTGCCAGCAGCGTAGTGTCTAGCGGGAGGAATGAGCAGTTCTTC.

This chain connects TRBV18 to TRBJ1-5, with D maybe TRBD1 (5 bases). With 0 bases removed from V and 2 bases from J, the gap between germline ends came to 14 bases. In germline, CDR1 is KGHSH, CDR2 LQKENI. The CDR3 runs 17 residues. Written as DNA, the CDR3 is TGTGCCAGCTCACCACCATCGGGGCTCCAGGGCAATCAGCCCCAGCATTTT. Translation gives CASSPPSGLQGNQPQHF.

V and J are TRBV19 and TRBJ2-1; the match to TRBD2 covers 8 bases. CDR3 length: 15 residues. Germline V gene data show CDR1 as LNHDA and CDR2 as SQIVND (reference sequence). Losses at the gene ends were 4 bases for V and 4 bases for J; bases not matched to a gene: 6. This CDR3 is CASSRRGAGYNEQFF. CDR3 in DNA: TGTGCCAGTAGTAGGCGGGGGGCGGGTTACAATGAGCAGTTCTTC.

This clone showed up just once. The V gene is TRBV21-1, the J gene TRBJ1-1. TRBV21-1 is marked as a pseudogene. This CDR3 is built from 14 residues. The CDR3 reads CASSAGRMNTEAFF. DNA for the CDR3: TGTGCCAGCAGCGCGGGACGGATGAACACTGAAGCTTTCTTT.

The count of this clone is one. This chain links TRBV28 with TRBJ2-7; D unresolved. Germline CDR1 is MDHEN and CDR2 is SYDVKM. There are 12 residues in the CDR3. Trimming shortened V by 3 bases and J by 3 bases, and 6 bases separated the two germline ends. CDR3 sequence (DNA): TGTGCCAGCAGTTTGCTAAACTACGAGCAGTACTTC. Protein sequence: CASSLLNYEQYF.

This chain connects TRBV6-1 to TRBJ2-7, with D possibly being TRBD1 (5 bases). The length of the CDR3 is 15 residues. Trimming removed 2 bases at V and 2 bases at J, with 13 bases between. The germline V gene encodes CDR1 MNHNS and CDR2 SASEGT. The DNA for the CDR3 is TGTGCCAGCAGTGAAAGGTCCCCAGGGCCCTACGAGCAGTACTTC. It encodes CASSERSPGPYEQYF.

V is TRBV27 and J is TRBJ1-5; perhaps TRBD1 as D (5 bases). Trimming left V 0 bases short and J 5 bases short, with 11 bases between. The CDR3 spans 15 residues. Germline V gene lookup returns CDR1 MNHEY and CDR2 SMNVEV (reference sequence). CDR3 DNA sequence: TGTGCCAGCAGTTTATCGGGGGGGGGATATCAGCCCCAGCATTTT. It is translated as CASSLSGGGYQPQHF.

The J gene is TRBJ2-7, the V gene TRBV5-5; 14 nucleotides agree with TRBD2. CDR1 SGHKS and CDR2 YYEKEE come from the germline V gene (reference sequence). V was pared by 4 bases and J by 0 bases, with 3 bases of the junction left unmatched. The CDR3 is 16 residues long. The DNA for the CDR3 is TGTGCCAGCAGCACTGGGACTAGCGGGAGCTCCTACGAGCAGTACTTC. Protein product: CASSTGTSGSSYEQYF.

The chain is built from TRBV19 and TRBJ1-2, with TRBD1 identical over 9 bases. The germline V gene has CDR1 LNHDA and CDR2 SQIVND (reference sequence). The trim removed 6 bases at V and 8 bases at J, leaving 7 bases unmatched. This CDR3 contains 13 residues. The CDR3 DNA follows: TGTGCCAGTAGCCAGGGACAGGGCGGAGGCTACACCTTC. Translation gives CASSQGQGGGYTF.

The rearrangement uses TRBV3-1 (or the pseudogene TRBV3-2) and TRBJ2-2; 8 nucleotides agree with TRBD2. The V and J ends lost 1 base and 7 bases, in that order; junction bases with no gene match: 2. The CDR3 is 14 amino acids. Germline values: CDR1 LGHDT, CDR2 YNNKEL (reference sequence). The CDR3 DNA reads as TGTGCCAGCAGCCAAGTAGCGGGAAACGGGGAGCTGTTTTTT. Its protein product is CASSQVAGNGELFF.

V usage is TRBV29-1 and J usage is TRBJ2-5; weak D call: TRBD2 (6 bases). The CDR3 has 14 amino acids. Trimming took off 5 bases at V and 9 bases at J, with 22 bases between the two ends. Germline CDR1 reads SQVTM; CDR2 reads ANQGSEA. The DNA of the CDR3 is TGCAGCGTTAAAACGGGACCGGGAGAGGGGCCCCAGTACTTC. Its protein product is CSVKTGPGEGPQYF.

This rearrangement joins TRBV12-3 or TRBV12-4 to TRBJ2-1, with D possibly TRBD1 on 5 matching bases. Trimming took off 0 bases at V and 7 bases at J, with 7 bases between the two ends. This CDR3 has 13 amino acids. The CDR3 sequence: CASSLAQGNEQFF. The CDR3 DNA is TGTGCCAGCAGTTTAGCGCAGGGTAATGAGCAGTTCTTC.

V usage is TRBV6-5 and J usage is TRBJ1-2; TRBD1 aligns across 8 bases. The CDR3 consists of 13 residues. The germline V gene encodes CDR1 MNHEY and CDR2 SVGAGI. With V trimmed by 6 bases and J by 8 bases, 8 bases remained unmatched. DNA of the CDR3: TGTGCCAGCAGCCAAGACAGGGGCCGAGGCTACACCTTC. Translated, it gives CASSQDRGRGYTF.

The CDR3 loop is CASRTALGELFF. The CDR3 region has the DNA TGTGCCAGCAGGACAGCTCTCGGGGAGCTGTTTTTT. The chain carries TRBV6-5 and TRBJ2-2; the D gene is possibly TRBD1 (5 bases). Germline V gives CDR1 MNHEY, CDR2 SVGAGI. Trimming took 6 bases from V and 7 from J, leaving 9 bases between them. This CDR3 region has 12 residues.

The chain combines TRBV27 with TRBJ1-6, with D possibly being TRBD1 (5 bases). The CDR3 is 13 amino acids. Germline CDR1 MNHEY, CDR2 SMNVEV (reference sequence). V was cut by 5 bases and J by 7 bases, with 9 bases left in between. CDR3 sequence reads: CASSPRQNSPLHF. Written as DNA, the CDR3 is TGTGCCAGCAGTCCCCGACAGAATTCACCCCTCCACTTT.

The chain employs TRBV29-1 and TRBJ2-2; the match to TRBD2 covers 11 bases. Trimming took 6 bases from V and 4 from J; bases not matched to a gene: 4. CDR1 is SQVTM, CDR2 ANQGSEA, per germline. This CDR3 contains 14 residues. The CDR3 region has the DNA TGCAGCGTCCTACTAGCGGGAGCCACCGGGGAGCTGTTTTTT. Amino acids: CSVLLAGATGELFF.

The rearrangement links TRBV25-1 to TRBJ1-5; D is unresolved. The CDR3 has 12 amino acids. Germline CDR1 and CDR2: MGHDK and SYGVNS. Trimming stripped 5 bases from V and 2 bases from J, with 4 bases between. The CDR3 nucleotides are TGTGCCAGCAGTTGGGGCAATCAGCCCCAGCATTTT. The encoded protein is CASSWGNQPQHF.

The chain combines TRBV29-1 with TRBJ2-1, with a tentative D call TRBD1 (6 bases). V was shortened by 6 bases and J by 6 bases, with 18 bases between the two germline ends. This CDR3 contains 14 residues. Per germline, CDR1 SQVTM and CDR2 ANQGSEA. The CDR3 loop is CSVATNTGPNEQFF. The DNA for the CDR3 is TGCAGCGTCGCAACAAACACAGGGCCCAATGAGCAGTTCTTC.

This chain uses TRBV28 with TRBJ1-1; D gene unclear. Trimming took off 2 bases at V and 1 base at J, with 11 bases between the two ends. Germline V gives CDR1 MDHEN, CDR2 SYDVKM. The CDR3 runs 15 residues. The CDR3 bases are TGTGCCAGCAGTTTAGTACAGCCGACGAACACTGAAGCTTTCTTT. Protein: CASSLVQPTNTEAFF.